The count of the clone carrying this T cell receptor (beta chain) is one. The antigen remains unidentified. The data are from a study of cytomegalovirus exposure and HLA in healthy donors. V gave up 1 base and J gave up 5 bases, with 16 bases separating them. This CDR3 has 16 residues. Germline CDR1 and CDR2: MGHRA and YSYEKL. Repertoires were generated with immunoSEQ multiplex PCR, while TCRdb's copy carries only in-frame clones and drops some. Of about 130,000 clones in the sample, over 80% were seen once. Broader study findings: Clusters of TCRs from the first cohort tended to co-occur in the 120 validation repertoires (as a later analysis found). Reports showed the classifier diagnosing cytomegalovirus status with high specificity and sensitivity.

V usage is TRBV4-1 and J usage is TRBJ2-3; possibly TRBD2 for D (7 bases). The sequenced sample consisted of PBMCs. This receptor was taken from a woman aged 30 to 39 in good health and CMV-seropositive. The CDR3 nucleotides read TGCGCCAGCAGCCAAGCGTCGGGGGGCCCAAAAGATACGCAGTATTTT. Protein product: CASSQASGGPKDTQYF.